Presented here are 20 T cell receptor beta chains from one specimen sequenced in a study of molecular identifiers for immune sequencing clone quantification. TCRdb fed the PCR reads into MiXCR, producing one record per CDR3 protein. The table shows some 680,000 distinct CDR3 sequences, with approximately 24% occurring only once. Input material: naive CD8+ T cells from blood, with Jurkat cell RNA spiked in. The subset is: FACS-sorted CD8+CD4-CCR7+CD45RA+ naive T cells. All receptors derive from a human donor in good health. Some libraries in this study had Jurkat cell RNA spiked in.

The chain has TRBV6-5 and TRBJ1-2, with D possibly matching TRBD1 (5 bases). CDR3 length: 15 amino acids. Trimming cost V 0 bases and J 4 bases, with 12 bases left between them. CDR1 and CDR2 (germline): MNHEY, SVGAGI. CDR3: CASSYSTEGPYGYTF. The CDR3 DNA reads TGTGCCAGCAGTTACTCGACAGAAGGACCCTATGGCTACACCTTC.

The J gene is TRBJ2-3, the V gene TRBV7-9, with a tentative D call TRBD1 (5 bases). The CDR3 has 14 amino acids. The ends were cut back, 2 bases at V and 6 bases at J, with 12 bases in the middle. Germline V gives CDR1 SEHNR, CDR2 FQNEAQ (reference sequence). This CDR3 is CASSLNRSVDTQYF. In DNA, the CDR3 is TGTGCCAGCAGCTTAAACAGGAGCGTGGATACGCAGTATTTT.

There are a few counts of this clonotype. This chain connects TRBV12-3 or TRBV12-4 to TRBJ1-2; D uncertain. Trimming cost V 4 bases and J 6 bases, with 12 bases left between them. The CDR3 is 13 residues long. In DNA, the CDR3 is TGTGCCAGCAGTTCTTCCGGGAACGATGGCTACACCTTC. It encodes CASSSSGNDGYTF.

The chain joins TRBV5-6 to TRBJ2-7; a possible D gene is TRBD2 (5 bases). The CDR3 is 14 amino acids. Germline CDR1 is SGHDT and CDR2 is YYEEEE. V was clipped by 0 bases and J by 5 bases, with 12 bases between them. In nucleotides, the CDR3 is TGTGCCAGCAGCTTGGTATACCCGGGGAACGAGCAGTACTTC. As protein: CASSLVYPGNEQYF.

This clonotype has a count of ten or more. The chain employs TRBV12-3 or TRBV12-4 and TRBJ2-7; 10 positions agree with TRBD2. The junction had 2 bases not matched to a gene; V was cut back by 2 bases and J by 4 bases. The CDR3 has 14 amino acids. The chain's CDR3 is CASSLFSGGYEQYF. DNA for the CDR3: TGTGCCAGCAGTTTATTTAGCGGGGGGTACGAGCAGTACTTC.

V and J are TRBV28 and TRBJ1-2, with D possibly being TRBD1 (6 bases). The CDR3 is 15 amino acids. Germline V gene sequence: CDR1 MDHEN, CDR2 SYDVKM. The V end lost 3 bases, the J end lost 7 bases, and 18 bases lay between the germline ends. CDR3 sequence (DNA): TGTGCCAGCAGTTTCAGGGGCGATAAAGGTGTTGGCTACACCTTC. Protein sequence: CASSFRGDKGVGYTF.

On this clonotype: A clone one base away is much larger, so this may be a read error. CDR3 sequence: CASSPREVPEQYF. CDR3 sequence (DNA): TGTGCCAGCAGCCCTCGGGAGGTTCCAGAGCAGTACTTC. J is TRBJ2-7 and V is TRBV7-6; 7 bases align to TRBD2. With 5 bases clipped from V and 7 bases from J, the junction kept 8 bases outside the gene matches. From germline, CDR1 is SGHVS and CDR2 FNYEAQ. CDR3 length equals 13 residues. Drawing the rest from reference TRBV7-6 and TRBJ2-7, the complete variable domain is GAGVSQSPRYKVTKRGQDVALRCDPISGHVSLYWYRQALGQGPEFLTYFNYEAQQDKSGLPNDRFSAERPEGSISTLTIQRTEQRDSAMYRCASSPREVPEQYFGPGTRLTVT.

As to this clonotype: A much larger clonotype is one base distant, so this may be a read error. The chain has TRBV4-3 and TRBJ2-7; D is undetermined. This CDR3 region has 13 residues. Germline V gives CDR1 LGHNA, CDR2 YSLEER. The CDR3 DNA is TGCGCCAGCGGCCAAGATCTGGACTACGAGCAGTACTTC. Translated: CASGQDLDYEQYF.

Concerning this clonotype itself: This could be a read error, since a much larger clone is one nucleotide away. This chain uses TRBV12-3 or TRBV12-4 with TRBJ1-1; the D is unclear. The V and J ends lost 4 bases and 3 bases respectively, with 12 bases between them. The CDR3 covers 14 residues. CDR3 DNA: TGTGCCAGCAGTTACTTGCTCGGAGACACTGAAGCTTTCTTT. Protein sequence: CASSYLLGDTEAFF.

A remark on this clonotype: This CDR3 is missing its conserved last phenylalanine or tryptophan, likely due to a read error. This rearrangement joins TRBV5-1 to TRBJ2-7; TRBD1 agrees at 7 bases. CDR3 length: 14 amino acids. In germline, CDR1 is SGHRS, CDR2 YFSETQ. With V trimmed by 3 bases and J by 5 bases, 8 bases remained unmatched. DNA for the CDR3: TGCGCCAGCAGCTATCGACAGGGTGGCGACGAGCAGTACTCC. Its translation is CASSYRQGGDEQYS.

The chain uses TRBV7-6 and TRBJ1-3, with D possibly being TRBD1 (5 bases). V lost 5 bases and J lost 4, with 21 bases in between. Germline lookup yields CDR1 SGHVS and CDR2 FNYEAQ. The CDR3 loop spans 17 amino acids. CDR3 region: CASSPEVGGGSGNTIYF. The DNA for the CDR3 is TGTGCCAGCAGCCCGGAGGTCGGCGGGGGGTCGGGAAACACCATATATTTT. Combining the CDR3 with reference TRBV7-6 and TRBJ1-3 gives the whole variable domain GAGVSQSPRYKVTKRGQDVALRCDPISGHVSLYWYRQALGQGPEFLTYFNYEAQQDKSGLPNDRFSAERPEGSISTLTIQRTEQRDSAMYRCASSPEVGGGSGNTIYFGEGSWLTVV.

Many counts were recorded for this clonotype. The gene calls are TRBV6-1 and TRBJ2-1, with 10 bases aligning to TRBD2. Germline loops: CDR1 MNHNS, CDR2 SASEGT. The CDR3 is 12 amino acids. The V segment lost 8 bases and the J segment 6 bases; nucleotides outside the gene matches: 1. In DNA, the CDR3 is TGTGCCAGCGGACTAGCGGCCAATGAGCAGTTCTTC. Residues: CASGLAANEQFF.

Many counts were recorded for this clonotype. The chain couples TRBV9 to TRBJ2-3, with 13 bases that match TRBD2. CDR1 SGDLS and CDR2 YYNGEE come from the germline V gene. V dropped 3 bases and J dropped 4; count of bases not matched to a gene: 5. This CDR3 has 16 residues. The CDR3 coding sequence is TGTGCCAGCAGCGCTTCACTAGCGGGAGGGCCAGATACGCAGTATTTT. It yields the protein CASSASLAGGPDTQYF.

In this sample, this clonotype turned up a few times. The V and J genes are TRBV4-1 and TRBJ2-2; no reliable D call. The CDR3 covers 14 residues. Germline CDR1 and CDR2: MGHRA and YSYEKL. The germline V and J ends were trimmed by 3 bases and 7 bases, with 12 bases remaining between them. The CDR3 here is CASSQEKVFGELFF. DNA for the CDR3: TGCGCCAGCAGCCAGGAAAAGGTGTTCGGGGAGCTGTTTTTT.

In this sample, this clonotype turned up a few times. CDR3 nucleotide sequence: TGTGCCAGTAGCTCGGGACAGGGTTTGTCGGGCTACACCTTC. Encoded protein: CASSSGQGLSGYTF. This chain connects TRBV19 to TRBJ1-2; 9 nucleotides align to TRBD1. With V trimmed by 6 bases and J by 8 bases, 10 bases remained unmatched. Germline CDR1 and CDR2: LNHDA and SQIVND (reference sequence). The CDR3 is made up of 14 amino acids. Combining the CDR3 with reference TRBV19 and TRBJ1-2 gives the whole variable domain DGGITQSPKYLFRKEGQNVTLSCEQNLNHDAMYWYRQDPGQGLRLIYYSQIVNDFQKGDIAEGYSVSREKKESFPLTVTSAQKNPTAFYLCASSSGQGLSGYTFGSGTRLTVV.

With respect to this clonotype: A single base separates this from a much larger clone, so it may be a read error. The chain has TRBV3-1 and TRBJ1-1; D call uncertain. V shed 1 base and J shed 1 base, with 7 bases lying between them. Germline V gene sequence: CDR1 LGHDT, CDR2 YNNKEL (reference sequence). The CDR3 is 14 residues long. As DNA, the CDR3 is TGTGCCAGCAGCCAAGTCAGGAGGAACACTGAAGCTTTCTTT. Translation gives CASSQVRRNTEAFF.

This clonotype has at least ten counts. The V and J genes are TRBV5-4 and TRBJ2-5; 16 positions match TRBD2. The germline V gene encodes CDR1 SGHNT and CDR2 YYREEE (reference sequence). The V segment lost 4 bases and the J segment 0 bases; nucleotides outside the gene matches: 6. The CDR3 is 18 amino acids. The CDR3, as DNA: TGTGCCAGCAGCGGGGGACTAGCGGGAGGGCCCTACCAAGAGACCCAGTACTTC. This sequence encodes CASSGGLAGGPYQETQYF.

This clonotype has only a few counts. This chain connects TRBV20-1 to TRBJ2-7; 9 bases line up with TRBD2. The CDR3 contains 18 residues. Germline trimming cut 6 bases from V and 5 bases from J; bases unmatched to any gene: 23. Germline assignment: CDR1 DFQATT and CDR2 SNEGSKA (reference sequence). For the CDR3, the DNA is TGCAGTGCGCCGGATGAGGGCGGGAGGGCCTCTGTCCCTCACGAGCAGTACTTC. This gives the protein CSAPDEGGRASVPHEQYF.

This clonotype was counted at least ten times. V and J are TRBV5-1 and TRBJ2-5, with D perhaps assigned TRBD1 or TRBD2 (6 bases each). The CDR3 has 13 amino acids. Germline CDR1 reads SGHRS; CDR2 reads YFSETQ. Deletions cut 4 bases from V and 5 bases from J, with 12 bases between. Written as DNA, the CDR3 is TGCGCCAGCAGCCCGGACGGGGGCGAGACCCAGTACTTC. It specifies CASSPDGGETQYF.

This chain connects TRBV4-1 to TRBJ1-2; TRBD1 might be the D (6 bases). The germline V and J ends were trimmed by 3 bases and 2 bases, with 16 bases remaining between them. Germline CDR1 and CDR2: MGHRA and YSYEKL. The CDR3 spans 16 residues. The CDR3 loop reads CASSQDHNTGNYGYTF. The CDR3 bases are TGCGCCAGCAGCCAGGATCATAACACAGGGAACTATGGCTACACCTTC.